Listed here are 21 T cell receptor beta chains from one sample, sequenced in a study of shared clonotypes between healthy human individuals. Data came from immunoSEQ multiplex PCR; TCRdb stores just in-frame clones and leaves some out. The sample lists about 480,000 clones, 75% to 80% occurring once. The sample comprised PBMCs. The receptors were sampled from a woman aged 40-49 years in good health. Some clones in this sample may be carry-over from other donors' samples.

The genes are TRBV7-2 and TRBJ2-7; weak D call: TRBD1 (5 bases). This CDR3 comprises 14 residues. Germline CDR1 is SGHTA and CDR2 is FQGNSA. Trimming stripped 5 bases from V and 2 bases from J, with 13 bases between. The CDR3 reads CASSPAREPYEQYF. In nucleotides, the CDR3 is TGTGCCAGCAGCCCCGCCAGGGAACCCTACGAGCAGTACTTC.

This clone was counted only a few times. Here the CDR3 reads CASSPGQRAFDEQYF. CDR3 sequence (DNA): TGTGCCAGCTCACCTGGCCAGCGGGCCTTCGACGAGCAGTACTTC. V gene TRBV18 combines with J gene TRBJ2-7; the D gene is possibly TRBD2 (6 bases). The CDR3 extends over 15 amino acids. Germline lookup yields CDR1 KGHSH and CDR2 LQKENI. V lost 3 bases to trimming and J lost 5 bases, with 17 bases between them.

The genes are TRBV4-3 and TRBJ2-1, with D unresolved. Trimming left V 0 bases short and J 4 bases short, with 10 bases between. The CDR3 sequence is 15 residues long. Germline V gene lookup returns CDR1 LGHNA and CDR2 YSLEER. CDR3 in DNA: TGCGCCAGCAGCCAAGACGCCAACTCTTACAATGAGCAGTTCTTC. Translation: CASSQDANSYNEQFF.

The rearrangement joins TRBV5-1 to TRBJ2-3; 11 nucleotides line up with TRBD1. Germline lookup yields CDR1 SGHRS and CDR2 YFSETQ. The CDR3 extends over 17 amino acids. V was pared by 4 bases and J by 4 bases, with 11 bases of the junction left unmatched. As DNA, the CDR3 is TGCGCCAGCAGCACCGGGACAGGGGGGAGCAGGGCAGATACGCAGTATTTT. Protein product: CASSTGTGGSRADTQYF.

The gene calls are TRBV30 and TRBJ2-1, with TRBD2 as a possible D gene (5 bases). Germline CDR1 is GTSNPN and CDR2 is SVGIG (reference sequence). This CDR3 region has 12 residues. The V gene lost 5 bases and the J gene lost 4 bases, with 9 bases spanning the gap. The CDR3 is CAWGERYNEQFF. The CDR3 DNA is TGTGCCTGGGGGGAGCGGTACAATGAGCAGTTCTTC.

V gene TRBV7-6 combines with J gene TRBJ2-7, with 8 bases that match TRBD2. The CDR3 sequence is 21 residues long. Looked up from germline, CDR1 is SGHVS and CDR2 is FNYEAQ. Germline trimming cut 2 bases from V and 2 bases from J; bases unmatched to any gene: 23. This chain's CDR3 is CASSLPSGGGTSGWMAYEQYF. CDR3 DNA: TGTGCCAGCAGCTTACCCTCGGGGGGGGGCACTAGCGGTTGGATGGCCTACGAGCAGTACTTC.

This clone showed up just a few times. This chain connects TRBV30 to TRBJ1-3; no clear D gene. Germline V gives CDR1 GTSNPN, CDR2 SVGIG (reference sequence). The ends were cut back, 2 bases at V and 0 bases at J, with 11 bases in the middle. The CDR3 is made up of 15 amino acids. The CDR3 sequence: CAWSPATYSGNTIYF. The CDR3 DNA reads TGTGCCTGGAGTCCAGCCACCTACTCTGGAAACACCATATATTTT.

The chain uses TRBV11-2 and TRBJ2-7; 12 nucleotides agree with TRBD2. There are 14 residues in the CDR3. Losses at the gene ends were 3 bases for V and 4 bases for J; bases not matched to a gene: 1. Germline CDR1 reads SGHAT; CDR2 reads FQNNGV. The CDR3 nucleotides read TGTGCCAGCAGCTTGGGACTAGCGGGTTACGAGCAGTACTTC. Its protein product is CASSLGLAGYEQYF.

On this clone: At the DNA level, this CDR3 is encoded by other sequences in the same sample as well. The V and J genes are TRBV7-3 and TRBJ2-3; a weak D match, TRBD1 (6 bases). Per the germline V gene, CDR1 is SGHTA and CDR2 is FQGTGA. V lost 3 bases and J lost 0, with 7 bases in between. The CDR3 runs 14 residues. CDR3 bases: TGTGCCAGCAGCTTGGGACATAGCACAGATACGCAGTATTTT. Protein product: CASSLGHSTDTQYF.

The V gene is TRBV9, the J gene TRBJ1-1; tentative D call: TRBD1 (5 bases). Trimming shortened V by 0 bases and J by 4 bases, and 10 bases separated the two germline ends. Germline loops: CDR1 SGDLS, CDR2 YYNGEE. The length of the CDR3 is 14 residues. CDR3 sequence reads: CASSVASGLTEAFF. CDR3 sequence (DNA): TGTGCCAGCAGCGTAGCATCAGGGCTCACTGAAGCTTTCTTT.

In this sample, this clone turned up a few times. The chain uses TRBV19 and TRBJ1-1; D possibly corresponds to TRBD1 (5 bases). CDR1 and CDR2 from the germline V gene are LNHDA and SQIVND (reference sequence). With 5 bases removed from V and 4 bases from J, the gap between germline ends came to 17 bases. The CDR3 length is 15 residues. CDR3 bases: TGTGCCAGTAGTTTCTACACCGCCGGGGGCACTGAAGCTTTCTTT. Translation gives CASSFYTAGGTEAFF. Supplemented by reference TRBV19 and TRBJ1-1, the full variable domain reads DGGITQSPKYLFRKEGQNVTLSCEQNLNHDAMYWYRQDPGQGLRLIYYSQIVNDFQKGDIAEGYSVSREKKESFPLTVTSAQKNPTAFYLCASSFYTAGGTEAFFGQGTRLTVV.

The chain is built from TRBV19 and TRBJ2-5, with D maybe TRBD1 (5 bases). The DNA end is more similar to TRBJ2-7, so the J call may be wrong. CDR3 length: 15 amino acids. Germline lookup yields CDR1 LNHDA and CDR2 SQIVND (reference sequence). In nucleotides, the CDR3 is TGTGCCAGTAGTATCCCAGACCAGGGTAGCCACGAGCAGTACTTC. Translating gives CASSIPDQGSHEQYF.

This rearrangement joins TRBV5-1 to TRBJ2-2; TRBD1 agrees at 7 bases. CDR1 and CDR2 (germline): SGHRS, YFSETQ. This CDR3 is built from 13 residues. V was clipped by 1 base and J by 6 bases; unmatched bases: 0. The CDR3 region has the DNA TGCGCCAGCAGCTTGAGGGGGCCCGGGGAGCTGTTTTTT. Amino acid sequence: CASSLRGPGELFF. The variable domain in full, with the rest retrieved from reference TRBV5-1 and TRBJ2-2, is KAGVTQTPRYLIKTRGQQVTLSCSPISGHRSVSWYQQTPGQGLQFLFEYFSETQRNKGNFPGRFSGRQFSNSRSEMNVSTLELGDSALYLCASSLRGPGELFFGEGSRLTVL.

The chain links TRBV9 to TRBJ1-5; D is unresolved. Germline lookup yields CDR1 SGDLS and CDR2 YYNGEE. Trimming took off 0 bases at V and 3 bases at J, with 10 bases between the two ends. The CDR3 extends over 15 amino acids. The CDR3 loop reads CASSVDGRNNQPQHF. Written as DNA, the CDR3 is TGTGCCAGCAGCGTAGATGGTAGGAACAATCAGCCCCAGCATTTT.

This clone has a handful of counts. DNA for the CDR3: TGCGCCAGCAGCTTGGGAAGGGGTCCGGACTATGGCTACACCTTC. Its translation is CASSLGRGPDYGYTF. The gene calls are TRBV5-1 and TRBJ1-2, with a possible D match to TRBD1 (5 bases). CDR3 length: 15 residues. Trimming pared 0 bases from V and 3 bases from J, leaving 12 bases between. Germline V CDR1 and CDR2: SGHRS, YFSETQ.

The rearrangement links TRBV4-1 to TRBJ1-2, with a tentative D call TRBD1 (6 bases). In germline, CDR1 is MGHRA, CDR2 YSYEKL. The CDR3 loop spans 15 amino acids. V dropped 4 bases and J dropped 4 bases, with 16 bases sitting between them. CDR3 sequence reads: CASSRQSEGGYGYTF. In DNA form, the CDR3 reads TGCGCCAGCAGCCGCCAGTCCGAGGGGGGCTATGGCTACACCTTC.

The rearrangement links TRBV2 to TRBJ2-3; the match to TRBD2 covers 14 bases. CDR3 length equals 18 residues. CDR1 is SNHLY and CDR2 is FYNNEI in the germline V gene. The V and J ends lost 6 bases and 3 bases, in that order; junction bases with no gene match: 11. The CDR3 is CASSLGTSGSQGTDTQYF. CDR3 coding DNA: TGTGCCAGCAGCCTCGGGACTAGCGGGAGTCAGGGGACAGATACGCAGTATTTT.

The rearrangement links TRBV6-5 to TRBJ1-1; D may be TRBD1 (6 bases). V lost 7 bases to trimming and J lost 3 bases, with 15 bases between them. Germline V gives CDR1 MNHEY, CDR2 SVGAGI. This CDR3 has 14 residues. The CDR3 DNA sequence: TGTGCCAGCATAAATCAGGGGCAGTACACTGAAGCTTTCTTT. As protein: CASINQGQYTEAFF.

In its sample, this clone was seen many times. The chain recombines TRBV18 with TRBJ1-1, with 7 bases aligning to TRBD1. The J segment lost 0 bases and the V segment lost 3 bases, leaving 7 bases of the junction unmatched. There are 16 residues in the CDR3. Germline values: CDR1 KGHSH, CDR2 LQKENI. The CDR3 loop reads CASSPRQGGLNTEAFF. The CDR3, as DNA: TGTGCCAGCTCACCCCGGCAGGGGGGCTTGAACACTGAAGCTTTCTTT.

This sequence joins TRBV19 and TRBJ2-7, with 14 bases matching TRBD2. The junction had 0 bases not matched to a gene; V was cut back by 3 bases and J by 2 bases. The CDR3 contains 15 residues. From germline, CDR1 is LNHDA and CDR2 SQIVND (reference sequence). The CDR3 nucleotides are TGTGCCAGTAGTATGGGACTAGCGGGGGCCTACGAGCAGTACTTC. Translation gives CASSMGLAGAYEQYF.

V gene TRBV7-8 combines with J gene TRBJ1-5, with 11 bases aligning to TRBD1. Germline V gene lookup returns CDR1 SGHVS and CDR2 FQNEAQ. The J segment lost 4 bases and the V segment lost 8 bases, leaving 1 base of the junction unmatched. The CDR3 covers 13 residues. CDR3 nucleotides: TGTGCCAGCGGACAGGGGGCAAATCAGCCCCAGCATTTT. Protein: CASGQGANQPQHF.